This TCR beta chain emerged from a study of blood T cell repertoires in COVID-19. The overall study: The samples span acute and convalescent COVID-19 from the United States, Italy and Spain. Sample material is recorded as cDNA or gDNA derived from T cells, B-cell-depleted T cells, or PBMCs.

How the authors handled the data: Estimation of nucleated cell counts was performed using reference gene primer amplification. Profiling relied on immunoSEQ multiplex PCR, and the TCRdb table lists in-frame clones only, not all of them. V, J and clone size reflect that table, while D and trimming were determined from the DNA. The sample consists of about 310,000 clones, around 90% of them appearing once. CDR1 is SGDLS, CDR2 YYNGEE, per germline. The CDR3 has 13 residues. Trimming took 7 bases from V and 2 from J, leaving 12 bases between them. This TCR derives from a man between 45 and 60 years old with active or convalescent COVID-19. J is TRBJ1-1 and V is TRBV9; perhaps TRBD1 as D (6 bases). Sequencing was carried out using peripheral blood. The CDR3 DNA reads TGTGCCAGCTCCCGGGACATAAACACTGAAGCTTTCTTT. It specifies CASSRDINTEAFF.